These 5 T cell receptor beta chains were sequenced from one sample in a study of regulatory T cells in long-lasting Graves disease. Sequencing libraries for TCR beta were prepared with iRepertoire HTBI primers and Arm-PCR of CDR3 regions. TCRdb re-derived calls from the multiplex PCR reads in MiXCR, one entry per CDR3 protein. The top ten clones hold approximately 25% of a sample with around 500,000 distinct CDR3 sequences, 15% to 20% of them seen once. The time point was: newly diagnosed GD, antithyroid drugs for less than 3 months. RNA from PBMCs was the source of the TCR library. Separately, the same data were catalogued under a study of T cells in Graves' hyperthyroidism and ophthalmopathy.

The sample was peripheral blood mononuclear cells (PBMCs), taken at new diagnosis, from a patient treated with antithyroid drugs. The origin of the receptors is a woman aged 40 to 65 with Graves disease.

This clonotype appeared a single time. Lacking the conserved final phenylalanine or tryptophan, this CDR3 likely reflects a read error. The CDR3 DNA sequence: TGTGCCAGCAGCTTTTATTCTGCAACTAATGAAAAACTGTTTTCT. Translated, it gives CASSFYSATNEKLFS. V is TRBV5-4 and J is TRBJ1-4, with D uncertain. The germline V gene has CDR1 SGHNT and CDR2 YYREEE (reference sequence). This CDR3 is built from 15 residues. V was pared by 2 bases and J by 0 bases, with 8 bases between.

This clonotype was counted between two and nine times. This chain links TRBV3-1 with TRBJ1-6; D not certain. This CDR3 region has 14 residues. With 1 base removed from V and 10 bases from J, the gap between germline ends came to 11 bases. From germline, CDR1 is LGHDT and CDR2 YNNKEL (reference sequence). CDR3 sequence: CASSQGGERSPLHF. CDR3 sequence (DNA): TGTGCCAGCAGCCAAGGCGGGGAACGGTCACCCCTCCACTTT.

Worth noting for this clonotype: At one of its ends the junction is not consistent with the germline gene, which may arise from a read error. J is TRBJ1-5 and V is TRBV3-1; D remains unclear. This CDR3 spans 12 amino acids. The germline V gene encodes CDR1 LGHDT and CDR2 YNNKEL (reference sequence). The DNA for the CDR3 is TGTGCCAGCAGCCAGGCTGATCAGTCCCAGCATTTT. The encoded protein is CASSQADQSQHF.

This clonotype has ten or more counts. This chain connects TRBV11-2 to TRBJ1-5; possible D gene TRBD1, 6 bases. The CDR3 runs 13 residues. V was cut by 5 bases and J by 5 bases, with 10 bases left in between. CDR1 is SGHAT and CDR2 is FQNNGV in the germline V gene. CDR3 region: CASSGRQDQPQHF. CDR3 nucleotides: TGTGCCAGCAGCGGACGACAGGATCAGCCCCAGCATTTT.

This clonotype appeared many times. CDR3 loop: CSASWYNEQFF. In nucleotides, the CDR3 is TGCAGTGCCAGCTGGTACAATGAGCAGTTCTTC. The chain carries TRBV20-1 and TRBJ2-1; the D is unclear. Per germline, CDR1 DFQATT and CDR2 SNEGSKA (reference sequence). Trimming removed 6 bases from V and 4 bases from J, with 7 bases in between. The CDR3 contains 11 residues.